This TCR beta chain was retrieved from a study of blood T cell repertoires in COVID-19. Study background: Sites in the United States, Italy and Spain provided acute and convalescent COVID-19 samples. The cDNA or gDNA used as material had been derived from T cells, B-cell-depleted T cells, or PBMCs.

Under the authors' procedure: Nucleated cell counts were estimated from reference gene primer amplification. Using immunoSEQ multiplex PCR, the repertoire was profiled, and TCRdb retains in-frame clones only, with some absent. Clonal size and the V and J genes are those of that table, whereas D and trimming came from the DNA. The table records some 350,000 clones, more than 75% of them present only once. V was trimmed by 6 bases and J by 6 bases, leaving 12 bases between them. The CDR3 loop spans 13 amino acids. Per germline, CDR1 MDHEN and CDR2 SYDVKM. The sequence was collected from a woman aged 18-30 years who had recovered from COVID-19. J is TRBJ1-5 and V is TRBV28, with D unresolved. Sequencing was done on a sample of peripheral blood. In DNA, the CDR3 is TGTGCCAGCAGAGTAGGAGTAAGTCAGCCCCAGCATTTT. Its translation is CASRVGVSQPQHF.